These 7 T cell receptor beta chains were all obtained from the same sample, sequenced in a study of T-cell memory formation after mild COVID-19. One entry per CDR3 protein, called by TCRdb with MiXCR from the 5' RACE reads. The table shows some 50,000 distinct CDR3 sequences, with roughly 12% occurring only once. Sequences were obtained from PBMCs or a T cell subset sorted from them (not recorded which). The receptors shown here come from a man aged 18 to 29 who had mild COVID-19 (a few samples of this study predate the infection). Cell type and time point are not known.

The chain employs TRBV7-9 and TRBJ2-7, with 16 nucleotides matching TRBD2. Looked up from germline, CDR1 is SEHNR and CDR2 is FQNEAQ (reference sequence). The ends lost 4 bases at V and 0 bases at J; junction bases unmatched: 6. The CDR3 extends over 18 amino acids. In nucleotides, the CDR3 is TGTGCCAGCAGCTCGGGACTAGCGGGGGGGCCTATCTCCTACGAGCAGTACTTC. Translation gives CASSSGLAGGPISYEQYF. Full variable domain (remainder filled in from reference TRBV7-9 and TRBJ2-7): DTGVSQNPRHKITKRGQNVTFRCDPISEHNRLYWYRQTLGQGPEFLTYFQNEAQLEKSRLLSDRFSAERPKGSFSTLEIQRTEQGDSAMYLCASSSGLAGGPISYEQYFGPGTRLTVT.

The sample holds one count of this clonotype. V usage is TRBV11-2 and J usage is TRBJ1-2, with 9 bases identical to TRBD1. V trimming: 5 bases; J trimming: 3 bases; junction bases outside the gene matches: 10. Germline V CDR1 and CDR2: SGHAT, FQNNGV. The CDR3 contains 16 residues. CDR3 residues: CASSPGTGQGDYGYTF. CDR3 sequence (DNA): TGTGCCAGCAGCCCCGGGACGGGACAGGGAGACTATGGCTACACCTTC.

DNA of the CDR3: TGTGCCAGCAGCCGCCGGACTAGCGGGGCCGGAGATACGCAGTATTTT. It yields the protein CASSRRTSGAGDTQYF. The V gene is TRBV7-8, the J gene TRBJ2-3; 12 bases are a match to TRBD2. CDR1 is SGHVS and CDR2 is FQNEAQ in the germline V gene. Trimming cost V 5 bases and J 5 bases; bases outside gene matches: 8. The CDR3 has 16 amino acids.

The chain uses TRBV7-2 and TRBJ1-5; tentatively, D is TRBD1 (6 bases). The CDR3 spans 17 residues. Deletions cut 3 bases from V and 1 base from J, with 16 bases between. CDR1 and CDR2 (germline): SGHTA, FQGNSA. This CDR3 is CASSLWHSGQSNQPQHF. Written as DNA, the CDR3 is TGTGCCAGCAGCTTGTGGCACTCGGGACAAAGCAATCAGCCCCAGCATTTT.

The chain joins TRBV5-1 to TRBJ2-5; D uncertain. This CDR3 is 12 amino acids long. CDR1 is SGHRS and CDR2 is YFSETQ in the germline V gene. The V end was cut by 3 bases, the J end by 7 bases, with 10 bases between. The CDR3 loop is CASSSVRLTQYF. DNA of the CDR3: TGCGCCAGCAGCTCAGTACGCCTGACCCAGTACTTC.

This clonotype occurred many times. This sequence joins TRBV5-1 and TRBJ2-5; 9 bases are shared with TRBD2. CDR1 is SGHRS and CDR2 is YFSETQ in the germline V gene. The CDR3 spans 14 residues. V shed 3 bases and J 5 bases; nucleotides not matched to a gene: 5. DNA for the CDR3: TGCGCCAGCAGCTCCGGGACTAGCCTGGAGACCCAGTACTTC. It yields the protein CASSSGTSLETQYF.

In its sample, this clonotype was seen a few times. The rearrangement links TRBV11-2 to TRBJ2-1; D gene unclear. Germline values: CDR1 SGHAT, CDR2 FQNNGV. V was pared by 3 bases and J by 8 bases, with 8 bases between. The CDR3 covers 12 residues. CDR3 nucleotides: TGTGCCAGCAGCTTTAATCGGGATGAGCAGTTCTTC. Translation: CASSFNRDEQFF. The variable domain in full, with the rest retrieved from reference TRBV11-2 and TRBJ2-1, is EAGVAQSPRYKIIEKRQSVAFWCNPISGHATLYWYQQILGQGPKLLIQFQNNGVVDDSQLPKDRFSAERLKGVDSTLKIQPAKLEDSAVYLCASSFNRDEQFFGPGTRLTVL.